In its sample, the clone carrying this T cell receptor (beta chain) was seen a few times. Its cognate antigen is unknown. This sample stems from a study of T-cell reconstitution after alpha-beta-depleted transplantation in children. Study-wide results and limits: Newly produced T cells mostly accounted for T-cell counts and diversity one year post-transplant. Approximately two months post-transplant, alpha-beta T cells reportedly originated from several hundred expanded graft clones.

V lost 3 bases, J lost 6 bases, and 5 bases stayed unmatched. The CDR3 extends over 14 amino acids. Looked up from germline, CDR1 is SNHLY and CDR2 is FYNNEI. Preparation of the TCRbeta library used unique molecular identifiers. TCRdb independently ran MiXCR on the PCR reads; one entry per CDR3 protein. The repertoire holds around 450,000 distinct CDR3 sequences, with more than 9% as singletons. The receptor's source is a child aged 2 to 15 with inherited bone marrow failure, due to receive a stem cell transplant. Sequencing was performed on PBMCs, taken before TCRalphabeta/CD19-depleted stem cell transplant. V is TRBV2 and J is TRBJ1-5; 7 bases match TRBD1. The CDR3 reads CASSDLDRVQPQHF. The CDR3, as DNA: TGTGCCAGCAGTGACTTAGACAGGGTTCAGCCCCAGCATTTT.